The 22 T cell receptor beta chains below were found in one sample sequenced in a study of blood T cell repertoires in COVID-19. Assay used: immunoSEQ multiplex PCR; TCRdb lists only in-frame clones, some missing. This sample has about 83,000 clones, with roughly 80% found just once. Input material: peripheral blood. These receptors were taken from a woman aged 80 or older with acute or convalescent COVID-19.

The gene calls are TRBV6-2 or TRBV6-3 and TRBJ1-5; D is undetermined. The V gene's germline CDR1 is MNHEY and CDR2 SVGEGT. CDR3 length: 12 residues. The ends were cut back, 5 bases at V and 4 bases at J, with 6 bases in the middle. Here the CDR3 DNA reads TGTGCCAGCAGTGAGTCAAATCAGCCCCAGCATTTT. This gives the protein CASSESNQPQHF.

The rearrangement uses TRBV6-5 and TRBJ1-1, with D unclear. V was shortened by 2 bases and J by 5 bases, with 9 bases between the two germline ends. Per the germline V gene, CDR1 is MNHEY and CDR2 is SVGAGI. The CDR3 covers 13 residues. In DNA, the CDR3 is TGTGCCAGCAGTTACGAGGTCGGGACTGAAGCTTTCTTT. It is translated as CASSYEVGTEAFF.

The rearrangement joins TRBV6-2 or TRBV6-3 to TRBJ1-1; the D gene is possibly TRBD1 (6 bases). Germline V lookup: CDR1 MNHEY, CDR2 SVGEGT. CDR3 length: 14 amino acids. Trimming took 5 bases from V and 4 from J, leaving 14 bases between them. CDR3 sequence: CASSDRRGGTEAFF. In DNA, the CDR3 is TGTGCCAGCAGTGACCGCAGGGGCGGCACTGAAGCTTTCTTT.

This clone came up a few times. The V gene is TRBV27, the J gene TRBJ2-7; possibly TRBD2 for D (5 bases). Trimming took off 2 bases at V and 0 bases at J, with 11 bases between the two ends. Germline V gives CDR1 MNHEY, CDR2 SMNVEV (reference sequence). CDR3 length: 15 residues. CDR3 DNA: TGTGCCAGCAGTTTAGGAGGAGGAATCTCCTACGAGCAGTACTTC. Translated, it gives CASSLGGGISYEQYF.

CDR3: CASSESPGTRAFF. The CDR3 DNA is TGTGCCAGCAGTGAATCTCCGGGGACTCGAGCTTTCTTT. This sequence joins TRBV6-1 and TRBJ1-1; the D gene is possibly TRBD1 (5 bases). The CDR3 runs 13 residues. Germline V gene data show CDR1 as MNHNS and CDR2 as SASEGT. V lost 2 bases and J 10 bases, leaving 14 bases between the germline ends.

The chain couples TRBV6-5 to TRBJ1-4, with D maybe TRBD1 (6 bases). The germline gives CDR1 MNHEY, CDR2 SVGAGI. The CDR3 totals 14 residues. Trimming stripped 8 bases from V and 5 bases from J, with 15 bases between. CDR3 bases: TGTGCCAGCCGGACAGCTCTCTTAAATGAAAAACTGTTTTTT. Protein: CASRTALLNEKLFF.

The chain recombines TRBV7-6 with TRBJ2-1, with D possibly being TRBD2 (7 bases). CDR3 length: 14 amino acids. Germline V gene data show CDR1 as SGHVS and CDR2 as FNYEAQ. V was clipped by 5 bases and J by 5 bases, with 13 bases between them. The CDR3 DNA reads TGTGCCAGCAGCCGGGGGGCCAGGGACAATGAGCAGTTCTTC. This translates into CASSRGARDNEQFF.

The chain uses TRBV3-1 (or the pseudogene TRBV3-2) and TRBJ1-1; no firm D call. The CDR3 is 14 residues long. V was clipped by 4 bases and J by 4 bases, with 13 bases between them. CDR1 and CDR2 from the germline V gene are LGHDT and YNNKEL (reference sequence). The CDR3, as DNA: TGTGCCAGCAGCCTTGACACCCGATCCACTGAAGCTTTCTTT. This sequence encodes CASSLDTRSTEAFF.

The genes are TRBV6-2 or TRBV6-3 and TRBJ1-2; D is uncertain. The germline V and J ends were trimmed by 5 bases and 12 bases, with 19 bases remaining between them. The CDR3 runs 13 residues. Germline CDR1 MNHEY, CDR2 SVGEGT. CDR3 DNA sequence: TGTGCCAGCAGTAGCTCTCCGGGGAGCCTTGACACCTTC. This gives the protein CASSSSPGSLDTF.

The chain carries TRBV30 and TRBJ1-3; possibly TRBD1 for D (5 bases). CDR1 GTSNPN and CDR2 SVGIG come from the germline V gene (reference sequence). The CDR3 consists of 14 residues. Between the trimmed V and J ends, which lost 0 bases and 2 bases, there was a span of 8 bases. The CDR3 region is CAWSVKGTGNTIYF. DNA for the CDR3: TGTGCCTGGAGTGTCAAGGGGACTGGAAACACCATATATTTT. The full variable domain, completed using reference TRBV30 and TRBJ1-3, is SQTIHQWPATLVQPVGSPLSLECTVEGTSNPNLYWYRQAAGRGLQLLFYSVGIGQISSEVPQNLSASRPQDRQFILSSKKLLLSDSGFYLCAWSVKGTGNTIYFGEGSWLTVV.

This sequence joins TRBV5-4 and TRBJ2-7, with TRBD1 as a possible D gene (6 bases). In germline, CDR1 is SGHNT, CDR2 YYREEE (reference sequence). The CDR3 contains 13 residues. Between the trimmed V and J ends, which lost 2 bases and 5 bases, there was a span of 11 bases. CDR3 in amino acids: CASSLDRKNEQYF. DNA of the CDR3: TGTGCCAGCAGCTTAGACAGGAAGAACGAGCAGTACTTC. Complete variable domain (other parts from reference TRBV5-4 and TRBJ2-7): ETGVTQSPTHLIKTRGQQVTLRCSSQSGHNTVSWYQQALGQGPQFIFQYYREEENGRGNFPPRFSGLQFPNYSSELNVNALELDDSALYLCASSLDRKNEQYFGPGTRLTVT.

CDR3 nucleotides: TGTGCCAGCAGCCAAGATGGGACAGGTTCTAGCACAGATACGCAGTATTTT. Its protein product is CASSQDGTGSSTDTQYF. The gene calls are TRBV3-1 (or the pseudogene TRBV3-2) and TRBJ2-3; 8 bases match TRBD1. Germline V gives CDR1 LGHDT, CDR2 YNNKEL (reference sequence). Germline trimming cut 0 bases from V and 0 bases from J; bases unmatched to any gene: 5. This CDR3 spans 17 amino acids.

Written as DNA, the CDR3 is TGCAGCGCCTTCGTGAGGAGTGGAATCTATGGCTACACCTTC. It codes for CSAFVRSGIYGYTF. V is TRBV29-1 and J is TRBJ1-2; D remains unclear. The CDR3 consists of 14 residues. Deletions cut 7 bases from V and 4 bases from J, with 19 bases between. Germline-derived CDR1 and CDR2 are SQVTM and ANQGSEA.

The V and J genes are TRBV19 and TRBJ1-5; 8 bases align to TRBD1. Germline CDR1 and CDR2: LNHDA and SQIVND (reference sequence). The V segment lost 7 bases and the J segment 1 base; nucleotides outside the gene matches: 6. The CDR3 runs 15 residues. DNA of the CDR3: TGTGCCAGTACCGGACAGGGAACGAGCAATCAGCCCCAGCATTTT. As protein: CASTGQGTSNQPQHF. The full variable domain, its missing parts supplied by reference TRBV19 and TRBJ1-5, is DGGITQSPKYLFRKEGQNVTLSCEQNLNHDAMYWYRQDPGQGLRLIYYSQIVNDFQKGDIAEGYSVSREKKESFPLTVTSAQKNPTAFYLCASTGQGTSNQPQHFGDGTRLSIL.

This chain joins TRBV6-5 and TRBJ1-1; D may be TRBD1 (5 bases). The CDR3 runs to 12 residues. CDR1 is MNHEY, CDR2 SVGAGI, per germline. Deletions cut 7 bases from V and 11 bases from J, with 17 bases between. The DNA of the CDR3 is TGTGCCAGCACCGAATCGGGGGATTATGCTTTCTTT. Translating it yields CASTESGDYAFF.

This chain uses TRBV9 with TRBJ1-5; 8 bases are shared with TRBD1. The CDR3 runs to 15 residues. CDR1 and CDR2 (germline): SGDLS, YYNGEE. V lost 4 bases and J lost 6; bases outside the gene matches: 9. The CDR3 DNA follows: TGTGCCAGCAGCTTTTCGACAGGGGAGGGTCAGCCCCAGCATTTT. Translated, it gives CASSFSTGEGQPQHF.

This rearrangement joins TRBV19 to TRBJ1-1; 7 nucleotides match TRBD1. The CDR3 covers 15 residues. In germline, CDR1 is LNHDA, CDR2 SQIVND (reference sequence). Trimming cost V 4 bases and J 5 bases; bases outside gene matches: 10. CDR3 loop: CASSNPGGSRTEAFF. Written as DNA, the CDR3 is TGTGCCAGTAGTAACCCAGGGGGGTCGAGGACTGAAGCTTTCTTT.

In its sample, this clone was seen a few times. The rearrangement links TRBV6-6 to TRBJ1-1; 10 bases fit TRBD1. Trimming took 6 bases from V and 2 from J; bases not matched to a gene: 6. The V gene's germline CDR1 is MNHNY and CDR2 SVGAGI (reference sequence). The CDR3 consists of 15 residues. The CDR3 region is CASSLRDRGNTEAFF. Here the CDR3 DNA reads TGTGCCAGCAGCCTCCGGGACAGGGGTAACACTGAAGCTTTCTTT.

The V gene is TRBV27, the J gene TRBJ1-1; no definite D call. Germline V lookup: CDR1 MNHEY, CDR2 SMNVEV (reference sequence). V was cut by 5 bases and J by 6 bases, with 16 bases left in between. The CDR3 runs 14 residues. The CDR3 nucleotides read TGTGCCAGCAGTCCCCCGTATCGGTGGTCTGAAGCTTTCTTT. Translating it yields CASSPPYRWSEAFF.

V gene TRBV14 combines with J gene TRBJ2-1, with 9 positions matching TRBD1. The germline CDR1 and CDR2 sequences are SGHDN and FVKESK. The CDR3 has 17 amino acids. Unmatched junction bases numbered 11, after V lost 4 bases and J lost 4 bases. The CDR3 spells CASSLDRGSGAYNEQFF. The CDR3 DNA reads as TGTGCCAGCAGCCTGGACAGGGGTAGCGGAGCGTACAATGAGCAGTTCTTC. The variable domain in full, with the rest retrieved from reference TRBV14 and TRBJ2-1, is EAGVTQFPSHSVIEKGQTVTLRCDPISGHDNLYWYRRVMGKEIKFLLHFVKESKQDESGMPNNRFLAERTGGTYSTLKVQPAELEDSGVYFCASSLDRGSGAYNEQFFGPGTRLTVL.

The CDR3: CASSFVSQPQHF. DNA of the CDR3: TGTGCCAGCAGTTTCGTGTCCCAGCCCCAGCATTTT. The gene calls are TRBV28 and TRBJ1-5; no firm D call. Trimming took 3 bases from V and 7 from J, leaving 7 bases between them. The CDR3 is 12 amino acids. The V gene's germline CDR1 is MDHEN and CDR2 SYDVKM.

This clone was recorded a few times. This chain links TRBV19 with TRBJ1-6, with 10 bases that match TRBD1. CDR3 length equals 15 residues. V lost 5 bases to trimming and J lost 8 bases; unmatched junction nucleotides: 6. Germline assignment: CDR1 LNHDA and CDR2 SQIVND (reference sequence). DNA of the CDR3: TGTGCCAGTAGTCGTAGGGGACAGGGGTATTCACCCCTCCACTTT. Amino acid sequence: CASSRRGQGYSPLHF.